The 14 T cell receptor beta chains given below trace back to one sample, sequenced in a study of shared clonotypes between healthy human individuals. Profiling relied on immunoSEQ multiplex PCR, and the TCRdb table lists in-frame clones only, not all of them. The profile covers some 1.5 million clones, with roughly 98% appearing a single time and about 0.45% taken by the ten largest. Sequencing used naive CD4+ T cells sorted from blood. The subset denotes: CD45RA+ positively selected. The receptors here all came from a man younger than 45 in good health.

The chain links TRBV9 to TRBJ2-2; unclear D gene. The length of the CDR3 is 14 residues. V was cut by 2 bases and J by 1 base, with 6 bases left in between. The V gene's germline CDR1 is SGDLS and CDR2 YYNGEE. For the CDR3, the DNA is TGTGCCAGCAGCGTTATGAGGAACACCGGGGAGCTGTTTTTT. Protein product: CASSVMRNTGELFF.

This chain connects TRBV7-3 to TRBJ1-1; 7 nucleotides line up with TRBD1. The CDR3 spans 13 residues. Per the germline V gene, CDR1 is SGHTA and CDR2 is FQGTGA. The V and J ends lost 4 bases and 6 bases, in that order; junction bases with no gene match: 5. The CDR3 sequence: CASSSRQGAEAFF. In nucleotides, the CDR3 is TGTGCCAGCAGCTCTAGACAGGGCGCTGAAGCTTTCTTT.

The count of this clone is one. The chain has TRBV30 and TRBJ2-5, with D hard to call. Germline CDR1 and CDR2: GTSNPN and SVGIG (reference sequence). This CDR3 spans 14 amino acids. Between the trimmed V and J ends, which lost 4 bases and 5 bases, there was a span of 17 bases. CDR3 sequence: CAWTSGPGMETQYF. The DNA of the CDR3 is TGTGCCTGGACATCCGGACCCGGCATGGAGACCCAGTACTTC.

The chain uses TRBV7-2 and TRBJ2-1, with D perhaps TRBD1 or TRBD2 (5 bases each). CDR1 is SGHTA, CDR2 FQGNSA, per germline. V lost 5 bases and J 5 bases, leaving 16 bases between the germline ends. There are 15 residues in the CDR3. The CDR3 coding sequence is TGTGCCAGCAGCCCAGACGGGGCCCACCACAATGAGCAGTTCTTC. This gives the protein CASSPDGAHHNEQFF.

In regard to this clone: Other DNA variants within this sample encode the same CDR3. The chain couples TRBV4-2 to TRBJ1-4; D is undetermined. This CDR3 has 14 amino acids. Trimming shortened V by 0 bases and J by 4 bases, and 6 bases separated the two germline ends. CDR1 is LGHNA, CDR2 YNFKEQ, per germline. The CDR3 bases are TGTGCCAGCAGCCAAGACTTTGGTAATGAAAAACTGTTTTTT. This gives the protein CASSQDFGNEKLFF.

This chain uses TRBV7-9 with TRBJ2-6, with 7 bases matching TRBD1. The CDR3 has 19 amino acids. Germline loops: CDR1 SEHNR, CDR2 FQNEAQ (reference sequence). V was clipped by 5 bases and J by 0 bases; unmatched bases: 13. The CDR3 bases are TGTGCCAGCAGCGAACGAAGGGACAGATGGGGCTCTGGGGCCAACGTCCTGACTTTC. Residues: CASSERRDRWGSGANVLTF. The variable domain in full, with the rest retrieved from reference TRBV7-9 and TRBJ2-6, is DTGVSQNPRHKITKRGQNVTFRCDPISEHNRLYWYRQTLGQGPEFLTYFQNEAQLEKSRLLSDRFSAERPKGSFSTLEIQRTEQGDSAMYLCASSERRDRWGSGANVLTFGAGSRLTVL.

The chain employs TRBV9 and TRBJ2-2; 8 bases are a match to TRBD2. Germline CDR1 reads SGDLS; CDR2 reads YYNGEE. The CDR3 runs to 18 residues. J gave up 1 base and V 0 bases, and 8 bases lay outside the gene matches. Written as DNA, the CDR3 is TGTGCCAGCAGCGTAGCCCTACCGGGACTAGGGAACACCGGGGAGCTGTTTTTT. Translation: CASSVALPGLGNTGELFF.

This chain joins TRBV19 and TRBJ2-1, with D perhaps being TRBD1 or TRBD2 (5 bases each). The CDR3 length is 14 residues. Germline V gives CDR1 LNHDA, CDR2 SQIVND (reference sequence). V lost 4 bases and J 9 bases, leaving 16 bases between the germline ends. The CDR3 bases are TGTGCCAGTAGTAAGGGATCCCCGGGGCGTGAGCAGTTCTTC. Encoded protein: CASSKGSPGREQFF.

The chain is built from TRBV12-5 and TRBJ2-1; 8 bases align to TRBD2. The CDR3 consists of 17 residues. CDR1 is LGHNT and CDR2 is FRNRAP in the germline V gene. With V trimmed by 0 bases and J by 5 bases, 9 bases remained unmatched. The CDR3 here is CASGLVMGLDGHNEQFF. The CDR3 bases are TGTGCTAGTGGTTTGGTAATGGGACTAGATGGACACAATGAGCAGTTCTTC.

The chain carries TRBV2 and TRBJ2-5; D not resolved. The CDR3 spans 15 residues. Trimming stripped 3 bases from V and 3 bases from J, with 14 bases between. Germline CDR1 SNHLY, CDR2 FYNNEI. The CDR3 loop reads CASSEVQALEETQYF. The CDR3 DNA follows: TGTGCCAGCAGTGAGGTTCAGGCTTTAGAAGAGACCCAGTACTTC. Using reference TRBV2 and TRBJ2-5 for the parts outside the CDR3, the full variable domain is EPEVTQTPSHQVTQMGQEVILRCVPISNHLYFYWYRQILGQKVEFLVSFYNNEISEKSEIFDDQFSVERPDGSNFTLKIRSTKLEDSAMYFCASSEVQALEETQYFGPGTRLLVL.

The chain uses TRBV18 and TRBJ2-7, with 12 bases fitting TRBD2. The CDR3 has 17 residues. Germline V gives CDR1 KGHSH, CDR2 LQKENI. V lost 3 bases, J lost 7 bases, and 13 bases stayed unmatched. CDR3 protein: CASSPRVASGRAREQYF. The CDR3 DNA reads TGTGCCAGCTCACCCCGGGTGGCTAGCGGGAGGGCGAGAGAGCAGTACTTC. Drawing the rest from reference TRBV18 and TRBJ2-7, the complete variable domain is NAGVMQNPRHLVRRRGQEARLRCSPMKGHSHVYWYRQLPEEGLKFMVYLQKENIIDESGMPKERFSAEFPKEGPSILRIQQVVRGDSAAYFCASSPRVASGRAREQYFGPGTRLTVT.

The chain couples TRBV29-1 to TRBJ2-5; D perhaps matches TRBD2 (5 bases). Germline V gene data show CDR1 as SQVTM and CDR2 as ANQGSEA. This CDR3 has 15 residues. Trimming stripped 6 bases from V and 5 bases from J, with 22 bases between. CDR3 residues: CSVHAPLGSGETQYF. The DNA for the CDR3 is TGCAGCGTCCATGCCCCCCTAGGGTCGGGGGAGACCCAGTACTTC.

V gene TRBV7-2 combines with J gene TRBJ2-5; no reliable D call. CDR1 and CDR2 from the germline V gene are SGHTA and FQGNSA. This CDR3 contains 13 residues. The CDR3 protein is CACQALSQETQYF. In DNA form, the CDR3 reads TGTGCTTGCCAGGCCCTCTCCCAAGAGACCCAGTACTTC.

The chain links TRBV4-3 to TRBJ2-7; no clear D. The V end lost 4 bases, the J end lost 0 bases, and 13 bases lay between the germline ends. Germline CDR1 LGHNA, CDR2 YSLEER. The CDR3 contains 15 residues. CDR3 sequence reads: CASSPQLLNSYEQYF. CDR3 DNA sequence: TGCGCCAGCAGCCCCCAGCTTCTAAACTCCTACGAGCAGTACTTC.